These 25 T cell receptor beta chains share one sample of origin, sequenced in a study of cytomegalovirus exposure and HLA in healthy donors. PCR employed 60 Vbeta and 13 Jbeta primers. The protocol was immunoSEQ multiplex PCR, while the TCRdb copy is restricted to in-frame clones and leaves out a portion. This listing includes under 250,000 clones. The sample comprised PBMCs. The source of these receptors is a girl aged 2-10 years in good health and CMV-seropositive.

The rearrangement uses TRBV11-2 and TRBJ2-5, with a possible D match to TRBD2 (7 bases). The V end was cut by 6 bases, the J end by 3 bases, with 17 bases between. The CDR3 covers 15 residues. CDR1 and CDR2 from the germline V gene are SGHAT and FQNNGV. CDR3 sequence reads: CASSPIGGGKETQYF. For the CDR3, the DNA is TGTGCCAGCAGTCCCATAGGGGGGGGTAAAGAGACCCAGTACTTC.

The V and J genes are TRBV27 and TRBJ1-1; 11 bases match TRBD1. With 2 bases clipped from V and 11 bases from J, the junction kept 7 bases outside the gene matches. The CDR3 spans 14 residues. Germline CDR1 and CDR2: MNHEY and SMNVEV (reference sequence). The CDR3 region has the DNA TGTGCCAGCAGTTTAGAGGGACAGGGGGGAGACGCTTTCTTT. Its translation: CASSLEGQGGDAFF.

V gene TRBV11-2 combines with J gene TRBJ1-5; TRBD1 is a possible D gene (6 bases). Trimming cost V 1 base and J 6 bases, with 16 bases left between them. The CDR3 consists of 16 residues. Germline V gene lookup returns CDR1 SGHAT and CDR2 FQNNGV. DNA for the CDR3: TGTGCCAGCAGCTTAGTAGGGGGACGGTTCGCTCAGCCCCAGCATTTT. Translated: CASSLVGGRFAQPQHF.

This sequence joins TRBV9 and TRBJ1-3, with TRBD1 matching over 7 bases. CDR3 length: 14 residues. Looked up from germline, CDR1 is SGDLS and CDR2 is YYNGEE. The junction had 4 bases not matched to a gene; V was cut back by 7 bases and J by 0 bases. The CDR3 spells CASGTGASGNTIYF. The CDR3 coding sequence is TGTGCCAGCGGCACAGGGGCCTCTGGAAACACCATATATTTT. Combining the CDR3 with reference TRBV9 and TRBJ1-3 gives the whole variable domain DSGVTQTPKHLITATGQRVTLRCSPRSGDLSVYWYQQSLDQGLQFLIQYYNGEERAKGNILERFSAQQFPDLHSELNLSSLELGDSALYFCASGTGASGNTIYFGEGSWLTVV.

The chain employs TRBV7-9 and TRBJ2-7; 7 nucleotides agree with TRBD2. The V and J ends lost 1 base and 3 bases, in that order; junction bases with no gene match: 6. Germline CDR1 and CDR2: SEHNR and FQNEAQ (reference sequence). The CDR3 runs 15 residues. The CDR3 DNA is TGTGCCAGCAGCTTAGACTCGGGAGGTTTCTACGAGCAGTACTTC. Protein sequence: CASSLDSGGFYEQYF.

Note on this clone: The identical CDR3 is also encoded by other nucleotide sequences in the sample. The chain links TRBV5-8 to TRBJ1-5; tentatively, D is TRBD1 (5 bases). The CDR3 spans 15 residues. Germline values: CDR1 SGHTS, CDR2 YDEGEE. The ends were cut back, 0 bases at V and 1 base at J, with 8 bases in the middle. The CDR3 bases are TGTGCCAGCAGCTTGGGACAGCTAAGCAATCAGCCCCAGCATTTT. Amino acids: CASSLGQLSNQPQHF.

The V gene is TRBV11-2, the J gene TRBJ2-1; 11 positions match TRBD1. Germline CDR1 SGHAT, CDR2 FQNNGV. This CDR3 has 15 amino acids. Trimming took 4 bases from V and 5 from J; bases not matched to a gene: 4. The CDR3 bases are TGTGCCAGCAGCTGGACAGGGGGCGAGAACAATGAGCAGTTCTTC. Amino acid sequence: CASSWTGGENNEQFF.

The chain is built from TRBV13 and TRBJ1-1, with 8 bases fitting TRBD1. This CDR3 is 15 amino acids long. The V segment lost 5 bases and the J segment 0 bases; nucleotides outside the gene matches: 5. CDR1 is PRHDT and CDR2 is FYEKMQ in the germline V gene (reference sequence). The CDR3 sequence: CASSPRTGLNTEAFF. The DNA for the CDR3 is TGTGCCAGCAGCCCCCGGACAGGGTTGAACACTGAAGCTTTCTTT. The complete variable domain, with remaining parts taken from reference TRBV13 and TRBJ1-1, reads AAGVIQSPRHLIKEKRETATLKCYPIPRHDTVYWYQQGPGQDPQFLISFYEKMQSDKGSIPDRFSAQQFSDYHSELNMSSLELGDSALYFCASSPRTGLNTEAFFGQGTRLTVV.

This chain links TRBV9 with TRBJ2-7, with D maybe TRBD2 (5 bases). Germline V gene lookup returns CDR1 SGDLS and CDR2 YYNGEE. The length of the CDR3 is 16 residues. V lost 0 bases and J 1 base, leaving 14 bases between the germline ends. Written as DNA, the CDR3 is TGTGCCAGCAGCGTAGGAGGGAGTCCCTCATCCTACGAGCAGTACTTC. It is translated as CASSVGGSPSSYEQYF.

J is TRBJ2-1 and V is TRBV30; 10 bases match TRBD2. Germline V gene sequence: CDR1 GTSNPN, CDR2 SVGIG (reference sequence). CDR3 length: 16 amino acids. V trimming: 3 bases; J trimming: 4 bases; junction bases outside the gene matches: 9. CDR3 residues: CAWSDRTSGLYNEQFF. In DNA, the CDR3 is TGTGCCTGGAGCGACCGGACTAGCGGCCTATACAATGAGCAGTTCTTC. The full variable domain, rest sourced from reference TRBV30 and TRBJ2-1, is SQTIHQWPATLVQPVGSPLSLECTVEGTSNPNLYWYRQAAGRGLQLLFYSVGIGQISSEVPQNLSASRPQDRQFILSSKKLLLSDSGFYLCAWSDRTSGLYNEQFFGPGTRLTVL.

The CDR3 loop reads CASSLWGPGSNQPQHF. As DNA, the CDR3 is TGTGCCAGCAGCTTGTGGGGGCCGGGTAGCAATCAGCCCCAGCATTTT. The rearrangement links TRBV5-6 to TRBJ1-5; a possible D gene is TRBD1 (6 bases). The CDR3 contains 16 residues. Germline loops: CDR1 SGHDT, CDR2 YYEEEE. V was pared by 1 base and J by 0 bases, with 11 bases between. The full variable domain, rest sourced from reference TRBV5-6 and TRBJ1-5, is DAGVTQSPTHLIKTRGQQVTLRCSPKSGHDTVSWYQQALGQGPQFIFQYYEEEERQRGNFPDRFSGHQFPNYSSELNVNALLLGDSALYLCASSLWGPGSNQPQHFGDGTRLSIL.

The J gene is TRBJ2-5, the V gene TRBV9; perhaps TRBD1 as D (7 bases). Trimming left V 0 bases short and J 3 bases short, with 15 bases between. In germline, CDR1 is SGDLS, CDR2 YYNGEE. The CDR3 runs to 16 residues. In DNA form, the CDR3 reads TGTGCCAGCAGCGTAGCCCAGGGGGGCTGGGAAGAGACCCAGTACTTC. Protein: CASSVAQGGWEETQYF.

The chain is built from TRBV25-1 and TRBJ2-5; D gene unclear. The V gene lost 5 bases and the J gene lost 5 bases, with 12 bases spanning the gap. The CDR3 covers 13 residues. Germline V lookup: CDR1 MGHDK, CDR2 SYGVNS. The CDR3 here is CASSPGFDETQYF. CDR3 DNA: TGTGCCAGCAGTCCAGGATTTGATGAGACCCAGTACTTC.

The chain couples TRBV7-2 to TRBJ2-7; 7 nucleotides align to TRBD2. V trimming: 4 bases; J trimming: 1 base; junction bases outside the gene matches: 13. The CDR3 has 17 residues. Looked up from germline, CDR1 is SGHTA and CDR2 is FQGNSA. CDR3 region: CASSSGVGLAESYEQYF. The CDR3 DNA reads TGTGCCAGCAGCTCGGGGGTGGGGCTAGCGGAATCCTACGAGCAGTACTTC.

The chain joins TRBV2 to TRBJ1-1; D might be TRBD1 (5 bases). CDR3 length: 11 amino acids. Trimming stripped 8 bases from V and 4 bases from J, with 8 bases between. Germline CDR1 SNHLY, CDR2 FYNNEI. The CDR3 region has the DNA TGTGCCAGCGGGGGGGGCACTGAAGCTTTCTTT. Protein sequence: CASGGGTEAFF. Filled out from reference TRBV2 and TRBJ1-1, the complete variable domain reads EPEVTQTPSHQVTQMGQEVILRCVPISNHLYFYWYRQILGQKVEFLVSFYNNEISEKSEIFDDQFSVERPDGSNFTLKIRSTKLEDSAMYFCASGGGTEAFFGQGTRLTVV.

This sequence joins TRBV27 and TRBJ2-1; no clear D gene. CDR1 and CDR2 from the germline V gene are MNHEY and SMNVEV (reference sequence). Trimming stripped 0 bases from V and 6 bases from J, with 6 bases between. This CDR3 contains 13 residues. The CDR3 reads CASSLSHGNEQFF. For the CDR3, the DNA is TGTGCCAGCAGTTTATCTCACGGCAATGAGCAGTTCTTC.

The chain has TRBV7-9 and TRBJ1-2; 7 bases fit TRBD1. The CDR3 contains 11 residues. V lost 2 bases, J lost 14 bases, and 5 bases stayed unmatched. Per germline, CDR1 SEHNR and CDR2 FQNEAQ (reference sequence). The CDR3 loop reads CASSLQGGFTF. The CDR3 coding sequence is TGTGCCAGCAGCTTACAGGGGGGATTTACCTTC.

The chain uses TRBV6-1 and TRBJ2-1; the match to TRBD2 covers 8 bases. There are 15 residues in the CDR3. Losses at the gene ends were 8 bases for V and 6 bases for J; bases not matched to a gene: 12. Germline V gene sequence: CDR1 MNHNS, CDR2 SASEGT. CDR3 sequence reads: CASGSGSGSPNEQFF. The CDR3 DNA sequence: TGTGCCAGCGGGAGCGGGAGTGGGTCGCCCAATGAGCAGTTCTTC.

The genes are TRBV5-1 and TRBJ2-7; 7 bases match TRBD2. V trimming: 4 bases; J trimming: 3 bases; junction bases outside the gene matches: 13. The CDR3 is 16 residues long. From germline, CDR1 is SGHRS and CDR2 YFSETQ. The CDR3 bases are TGCGCCAGCAGCCCCGCGGTGGGAGGGCAAGACTACGAGCAGTACTTC. Amino acid sequence: CASSPAVGGQDYEQYF.

Notes on this clone: The same CDR3 is also encoded by other DNA sequences in this sample. The chain combines TRBV5-1 with TRBJ1-1; D gene unclear. The CDR3 covers 14 residues. The V and J ends lost 0 bases and 0 bases respectively, with 6 bases between them. Germline loops: CDR1 SGHRS, CDR2 YFSETQ. The CDR3 protein is CASSLELMNTEAFF. CDR3 nucleotide sequence: TGCGCCAGCAGCTTGGAATTAATGAACACTGAAGCTTTCTTT.

V gene TRBV6-5 combines with J gene TRBJ2-6, with a possible D match to TRBD1 (5 bases). With 5 bases removed from V and 1 base from J, the gap between germline ends came to 6 bases. Germline V gives CDR1 MNHEY, CDR2 SVGAGI. The CDR3 length is 14 residues. CDR3 amino acids: CASSAGSGANVLTF. As DNA, the CDR3 is TGTGCCAGCAGTGCAGGGTCTGGGGCCAACGTCCTGACTTTC.

This chain links TRBV18 with TRBJ2-7; 9 bases line up with TRBD1. With 2 bases clipped from V and 5 bases from J, the junction kept 4 bases outside the gene matches. CDR1 is KGHSH and CDR2 is LQKENI in the germline V gene. The CDR3 is 14 residues long. The CDR3 nucleotides read TGTGCCAGCTCACCAGGGACAGGGTCGGACGAGCAGTACTTC. Protein: CASSPGTGSDEQYF.

The chain is built from TRBV7-2 and TRBJ2-3; 7 bases fit TRBD2. The CDR3 extends over 15 amino acids. Looked up from germline, CDR1 is SGHTA and CDR2 is FQGNSA. V gave up 4 bases and J gave up 4 bases; unmatched junction bases: 8. The CDR3 sequence: CASSSLRELPDTQYF. In DNA form, the CDR3 reads TGTGCCAGCAGCTCTCTGCGGGAGCTGCCAGATACGCAGTATTTT.

V and J are TRBV5-6 and TRBJ2-2; D uncertain. Trimming took 2 bases from V and 3 from J, leaving 5 bases between them. Germline values: CDR1 SGHDT, CDR2 YYEEEE. The CDR3 contains 13 residues. The CDR3 sequence: CASSLRDTGELFF. CDR3 DNA: TGTGCCAGCAGCTTACGGGACACCGGGGAGCTGTTTTTT.

This CDR3 reads CASSAHYEQYF. As DNA, the CDR3 is TGTGCCAGCAGCGCCCACTACGAGCAGTACTTC. V and J are TRBV11-2 and TRBJ2-5; D call uncertain. The closer fit of TRBJ2-7 to the DNA end suggests the J call may be wrong. The germline CDR1 and CDR2 sequences are SGHAT and FQNNGV. The CDR3 runs 11 residues.